This T cell receptor beta chain originates from a study of tumor-infiltrating lymphocytes in localized non-small cell lung cancer. As for the study in general: Resected tumor was paired with non-adjacent uninvolved lung from the same patient. Overall study findings and caveats: Technical variation could not be separated from intratumor heterogeneity here. Tumors had more T cell infiltration than uninvolved lung, per TCRbeta sequencing and CD3 counts.

Only in-frame clones appear in the TCRdb table, and some are missing; sequencing was by immunoSEQ multiplex PCR. The sample holds 5,800 or so clones; 66% are singletons and the top ten take 11% to 15%. Germline CDR1 reads LGHNT; CDR2 reads FRNRAP. This CDR3 region has 13 residues. With 7 bases removed from V and 4 bases from J, the gap between germline ends came to 13 bases. There are a few counts of this clone. Its specificity is not known. V is TRBV12-5 and J is TRBJ1-2; D gene uncertain. The sequenced sample consisted of uninvolved lung tissue not adjacent to the tumor. The sequence came from a human donor with non-small cell lung cancer. The CDR3 sequence is CASVLAGSYGYTF. As DNA, the CDR3 is TGTGCTAGTGTCCTGGCAGGCTCCTATGGCTACACCTTC.